The rows below give T cell receptor beta chains drawn from one sample of a study of response to subunit inactivated influenza vaccine. TCRdb reanalysed the RT-PCR reads using MiXCR and keeps one entry per CDR3 protein. The table has 450,000 to 550,000 distinct CDR3 sequences, 25% seen once. Sequences were derived from CD4+ T cells sorted from PBMCs, sampled more than 4 days after vaccination. The receptors derive from a man aged 45 to 65 who received an inactivated influenza vaccine. CDR3s include the opening cysteine and the closing phenylalanine or tryptophan. The D gene is left open where the match is weak. The size of a clone is reported for some rows only, either as once, few or many, or as a class for expanded clones.

d_gene	v_gene	j_gene	abundance	CDR3aa	CDR3nt
TRBD1	TRBV2	TRBJ2-5	.	CASIPTGGSETQYF	TGTGCCAGCATTCCCACAGGGGGCAGCGAGACCCAGTACTTC
TRBD1	TRBV6-2/TRBV6-3	TRBJ2-5	few	CASSYRRDRERETQYF	TGTGCCAGCAGTTACCGCCGGGACAGGGAAAGAGAGACCCAGTACTTC
.	TRBV5-5	TRBJ2-1	few	CASSDGISSYNEQFF	TGTGCCAGCAGTGACGGGATAAGCTCCTACAATGAGCAGTTCTTC
TRBD1	TRBV20-1	TRBJ1-4	few	CSARGQGGEKLFF	TGCAGTGCTAGAGGACAGGGAGGTGAAAAACTGTTTTTT
.	TRBV9	TRBJ2-1	many	CASSVGDSLLTYNEQFF	TGTGCCAGCAGCGTAGGGGACTCTCTTTTAACCTACAATGAGCAGTTCTTC
TRBD2	TRBV30	TRBJ2-3	.	CAWRLAGGTVTQYF	TGTGCCTGGAGGTTAGCGGGGGGGACTGTTACGCAGTATTTT
TRBD2	TRBV7-9	TRBJ2-1	many	CATHSGETSYNEQFF	TGTGCCACACATAGCGGGGAAACCTCCTACAATGAGCAGTTCTTC
TRBD1	TRBV12-3/TRBV12-4	TRBJ1-3	.	CASSIQTGFSGNTIYF	TGTGCCAGCAGCATACAGACAGGGTTCTCTGGAAACACCATATATTTT
.	TRBV6-1	TRBJ2-6	many	CASKRGGVRVGANVLTF	TGTGCCAGCAAACGGGGCGGAGTCCGGGTTGGGGCCAACGTCCTGACTTTC
.	TRBV4-2	TRBJ2-2	few	CASSQGSTVAGELFF	TGTGCCAGCAGCCAAGGGTCAACGGTGGCCGGGGAGCTGTTTTTT
.	TRBV12-3/TRBV12-4	TRBJ1-1	.	CATKAQGPEAFF	TGTGCCACAAAAGCACAGGGTCCTGAAGCTTTCTTT
.	TRBV5-1	TRBJ2-3	many	CASRAQPSTDTQYF	TGCGCCAGCAGGGCGCAACCTAGCACAGATACGCAGTATTTT
TRBD1	TRBV3-1	TRBJ2-5	few	CASSQDLPTGGTQYF	TGTGCCAGCAGCCAAGACCTCCCGACAGGGGGGACCCAGTACTTC
TRBD1	TRBV11-2	TRBJ2-5	.	CASSSKQKTGGKETQYF	TGTGCCAGCAGCTCGAAACAAAAGACAGGGGGGAAAGAGACCCAGTACTTC
.	TRBV20-1	TRBJ2-2	few	CSARAIGYTGELFF	TGCAGTGCTAGGGCCATTGGGTACACCGGGGAGCTGTTTTTT
.	TRBV7-2	TRBJ2-1	few	CASSRLSHPNEQFF	TGTGCCAGCAGCCGGCTATCCCATCCCAATGAGCAGTTCTTC
TRBD2	TRBV7-2	TRBJ2-1	once	CASSSAGTSGRGEQFF	TGTGCCAGCAGTTCCGCCGGGACTAGCGGGAGAGGTGAGCAGTTCTTC
TRBD2	TRBV7-8	TRBJ2-7	many	CASSLVGGAYEQYF	TGTGCCAGCAGCTTAGTCGGGGGGGCTTACGAGCAGTACTTC
.	TRBV15	TRBJ2-2	few	CATSREQGRWTGELFF	TGTGCCACCAGCAGAGAGCAGGGGCGATGGACCGGGGAGCTGTTTTTT
.	TRBV7-2	TRBJ2-5	few	CASSPVALGVKTQYF	TGTGCCAGCAGCCCTGTTGCTCTCGGAGTCAAGACCCAGTACTTC
TRBD2	TRBV20-1	TRBJ2-7	few	CSSTSGDPSSYEQYF	TGCAGTTCAACTAGCGGGGACCCAAGCTCCTACGAGCAGTACTTC
TRBD1	TRBV28	TRBJ2-5	.	CASSLRTGKYQETQYF	TGTGCCAGCAGTTTAAGGACAGGGAAGTACCAAGAGACCCAGTACTTC
.	TRBV4-3	TRBJ1-2	few	CASSQDPPMGGGRGYTF	TGCGCCAGCAGCCAAGATCCCCCGATGGGGGGCGGAAGGGGCTACACCTTC
TRBD1	TRBV5-1	TRBJ2-1	few	CASSAWAGGEQFF	TGCGCCAGCAGCGCCTGGGCAGGGGGAGAGCAGTTCTTC
TRBD2	TRBV29-1	TRBJ2-3	few	CSGGGTSFDTQYF	TGCAGCGGGGGAGGGACTAGCTTCGATACGCAGTATTTT
.	TRBV7-2	TRBJ2-7	.	CASSLIGWGDEQYF	TGTGCCAGCAGCTTAATTGGTTGGGGGGACGAGCAGTACTTC
.	TRBV12-3/TRBV12-4	TRBJ2-1	few	CASSSREQSNEQFF	TGTGCCAGCAGCTCCCGTGAACAATCCAATGAGCAGTTCTTC
.	TRBV5-8	TRBJ1-5	few	CASSFFQGNQPQHF	TGTGCCAGCAGCTTCTTCCAGGGCAATCAGCCCCAGCATTTT
TRBD2	TRBV7-9	TRBJ2-3	few	CATTTAGGRFLTDTQYF	TGTGCCACCACCACTGCGGGAGGGCGGTTCCTCACAGATACGCAGTATTTT
.	TRBV19	TRBJ1-2	few	CASTGTTYGYTF	TGTGCCAGTACCGGGACGACCTATGGCTACACCTTC
TRBD2	TRBV7-2	TRBJ2-1	once	CASSPSGRTGDEQFF	TGTGCCAGCAGCCCCAGCGGGAGGACTGGGGATGAGCAGTTCTTC
.	TRBV30	TRBJ1-2	few	CAWSVLTDGYTF	TGTGCCTGGAGTGTTCTTACAGACGGCTACACCTTC
.	TRBV30	TRBJ2-6	.	CAWSVRSSGANVLTF	TGTGCCTGGAGTGTACGGAGCTCTGGGGCCAACGTCCTGACTTTC
.	TRBV9	TRBJ2-7	few	CASSVGGGALGYEQYF	TGTGCCAGCAGCGTAGGTGGAGGGGCACTCGGCTACGAGCAGTACTTC
.	TRBV28	TRBJ2-1	.	CASIGGEQLF	TGTGCCAGCATAGGAGGTGAGCAGCTCTTC
.	TRBV10-3	TRBJ2-5	.	CAISDGSGVPLGETQYF	TGTGCCATCAGTGATGGGTCGGGAGTCCCCTTGGGAGAGACCCAGTACTTC
.	TRBV20-1	TRBJ1-1	.	CSAGRNTEAFF	TGCAGTGCGGGACGGAACACTGAAGCTTTCTTT
TRBD1	TRBV5-1	TRBJ1-2	few	CASSWGGQASYGYTF	TGCGCCAGCAGCTGGGGAGGACAGGCTTCCTATGGCTACACCTTC
.	TRBV20-1	TRBJ2-3	many	CSAEDSGTDTQYF	TGCAGTGCTGAGGACTCCGGCACAGATACGCAGTATTTT
.	TRBV7-9	TRBJ1-2	.	CASSPVSGIYGYTF	TGTGCCAGCAGCCCCGTATCAGGGATCTATGGCTACACCTTC
.	TRBV4-3	TRBJ2-1	.	CASSHIEGFPYNEQFF	TGCGCCAGCAGCCATATCGAGGGATTTCCCTACAATGAGCAGTTCTTC
TRBD2	TRBV5-1	TRBJ2-1	few	CASSLAAGGSYNEQFF	TGCGCCAGCAGCTTGGCAGCGGGGGGGTCCTACAATGAGCAGTTCTTC
.	TRBV5-1	TRBJ2-5	.	CASSLIGAETQYF	TGCGCCAGCAGCTTGATCGGGGCAGAGACCCAGTACTTC
TRBD2	TRBV5-1	TRBJ2-5	.	CASSLAGGYKSQYF	TGCGCCAGCAGCTTGGCGGGGGGATATAAGTCCCAGTACTTC
.	TRBV12-3/TRBV12-4	TRBJ2-1	.	CASSYGQSAQFF	TGTGCCAGCAGTTACGGACAGTCGGCGCAGTTCTTC
.	TRBV4-1	TRBJ2-5	once	CASSQRGLSAETQYF	TGCGCCAGCAGCCAGAGGGGACTCAGCGCGGAGACCCAGTACTTC
.	TRBV24-1	TRBJ1-5	few	CATSDEDQPQHF	TGTGCCACCAGTGATGAGGATCAGCCCCAGCATTTT
.	TRBV9	TRBJ2-2	few	CASSPDFLTGELFF	TGTGCCAGCAGCCCCGACTTCCTCACCGGGGAGCTGTTTTTT
.	TRBV20-1	TRBJ2-1	few	CSARRSVYNEQFF	TGCAGTGCTAGACGTTCAGTTTACAATGAGCAGTTCTTC
.	TRBV12-3/TRBV12-4	TRBJ1-4	few	CASSSWGDLFF	TGTGCCAGCAGTTCTTGGGGAGACCTGTTTTTT
TRBD1	TRBV18	TRBJ2-7	.	CASSPQGVAFYEQYF	TGTGCCAGCTCACCCCAGGGGGTCGCGTTCTACGAGCAGTACTTC
.	TRBV20-1	TRBJ2-1	few	CSAREDSLGNEQFF	TGCAGTGCTAGAGAAGACTCCCTCGGTAATGAGCAGTTCTTC
.	TRBV20-1	TRBJ2-3	few	CSARVTLTDTQYF	TGCAGTGCTAGGGTTACACTGACAGATACGCAGTATTTT